Below are 26 T cell receptor beta chains sequenced from a single sample in a study of a mutant IDH1 vaccine in newly diagnosed glioma. This sample's time point: week 35, safety follow-up. Every single dose of the vaccine, 300 ug of mutant IDH1 20-mer peptide, came with topical imiquimod. Some clones are missing from TCRdb's copy, which holds only in-frame ones; the method was immunoSEQ multiplex PCR. The profile covers approximately 45,000 clones, with more than 75% appearing a single time and around 5.4% taken by the ten largest. Antigens for these TCRs are unknown. This sample comprised PBMCs, obtained from a glioma patient whose treatment included an IDH1 peptide vaccine. The origin of the receptors is a woman aged 40 to 50 with glioma.

V gene TRBV11-3 combines with J gene TRBJ2-5; possibly TRBD2 for D (6 bases). CDR1 is SGHNT and CDR2 is YENEEA in the germline V gene. CDR3 length equals 16 residues. V was trimmed by 5 bases and J by 3 bases, leaving 19 bases between them. The CDR3 region has the DNA TGTGCCAGCAGCCATGGACGCGGCTCGGGGGAAGAGACCCAGTACTTC. The encoded protein is CASSHGRGSGEETQYF.

The chain recombines TRBV29-1 with TRBJ2-5, with a tentative D call TRBD2 (6 bases). The CDR3 is 13 residues long. With 8 bases removed from V and 5 bases from J, the gap between germline ends came to 18 bases. Germline lookup yields CDR1 SQVTM and CDR2 ANQGSEA. CDR3 sequence (DNA): TGCAGCTCTGAGCCAGTTGGAGGGGAGACCCAGTACTTC. It is translated as CSSEPVGGETQYF.

V is TRBV10-2 and J is TRBJ1-1; D not resolved. The CDR3 is 12 amino acids. V lost 5 bases, J lost 2 bases, and 6 bases lay in between. Germline assignment: CDR1 WSHSY and CDR2 SAAADI. CDR3 in amino acids: CASSRKNTEAFF. Here the CDR3 DNA reads TGCGCCAGCAGTCGTAAAAACACTGAAGCTTTCTTT.

This clone was seen a single time. The chain employs TRBV5-1 and TRBJ2-5, with 8 bases aligning to TRBD2. The V gene's germline CDR1 is SGHRS and CDR2 YFSETQ. V dropped 0 bases and J dropped 0; count of bases not matched to a gene: 4. The CDR3 totals 16 residues. The CDR3 DNA reads as TGCGCCAGCAGCTTGGGGACTAGCAGGTACCAAGAGACCCAGTACTTC. Translating it yields CASSLGTSRYQETQYF.

The chain is built from TRBV19 and TRBJ2-5, with TRBD1 matching 8 bases. This CDR3 has 14 residues. Germline lookup yields CDR1 LNHDA and CDR2 SQIVND (reference sequence). V lost 6 bases to trimming and J lost 4 bases; unmatched junction nucleotides: 7. Here the CDR3 reads CASSNLDRAETQYF. The CDR3 DNA is TGTGCCAGTAGCAATCTGGACAGGGCAGAGACCCAGTACTTC.

The chain joins TRBV10-1 to TRBJ2-1, with 10 bases lining up with TRBD2. Germline CDR1 is WNHNN and CDR2 is SYGVQD (reference sequence). The CDR3 is made up of 16 amino acids. After removal of 0 bases from V and 7 bases from J, the junction contained 6 bases not matched to a gene. The CDR3 DNA is TGCGCCAGCAGTGAGTCACTAGCGGGACGGGGAAATGAGCAGTTCTTC. Translating gives CASSESLAGRGNEQFF.

V gene TRBV27 combines with J gene TRBJ1-2; TRBD1 might be the D (6 bases). CDR3 length: 13 amino acids. The V and J ends lost 5 bases and 6 bases respectively, with 13 bases between them. Germline loops: CDR1 MNHEY, CDR2 SMNVEV (reference sequence). CDR3 DNA sequence: TGTGCCAGCAGTGAAACAGGGATCAATGGCTACACCTTC. Protein product: CASSETGINGYTF.

V and J are TRBV19 and TRBJ1-1, with D uncertain. Germline V gene sequence: CDR1 LNHDA, CDR2 SQIVND (reference sequence). CDR3 length: 15 amino acids. With 0 bases removed from V and 1 base from J, the gap between germline ends came to 9 bases. The CDR3 reads CASSIEGKANTEAFF. The DNA for the CDR3 is TGTGCCAGTAGTATAGAAGGCAAGGCGAACACTGAAGCTTTCTTT.

This sequence joins TRBV15 and TRBJ2-2; 8 positions match TRBD1. J lost 0 bases, V lost 3 bases, and 0 bases had no gene match. The germline V gene has CDR1 LNHNV and CDR2 YYDKDF (reference sequence). The CDR3 runs 15 residues. CDR3 nucleotide sequence: TGTGCCACCAGCAGGGGACAGGCGAACACCGGGGAGCTGTTTTTT. Its translation is CATSRGQANTGELFF.

This chain links TRBV23-1 with TRBJ2-7; tentative D call: TRBD1 (6 bases). TRBV23-1 is assigned to the ORF class and has an uncertain function. The CDR3 loop spans 15 amino acids. Trimming stripped 1 base from V and 0 bases from J, with 10 bases between. The chain's CDR3 is CASSQFRDNSYEQYF. CDR3 nucleotide sequence: TGCGCCAGCAGTCAATTCCGGGACAACTCCTACGAGCAGTACTTC.

The chain links TRBV29-1 to TRBJ2-7; D is unclear. V lost 5 bases, J lost 0 bases, and 11 bases lay in between. The CDR3 totals 13 residues. CDR1 SQVTM and CDR2 ANQGSEA come from the germline V gene. The CDR3 spells CSVLSVNSYEQYF. CDR3 DNA: TGCAGCGTTCTATCAGTAAACTCCTACGAGCAGTACTTC.

There are a few counts of this clone. The CDR3 loop is CASSAEAGYTF. CDR3 sequence (DNA): TGCGCCAGCAGCGCGGAGGCTGGCTACACCTTC. The chain uses TRBV5-1 and TRBJ1-2; D unclear. The CDR3 length is 11 residues. Trimming cost V 4 bases and J 7 bases, with 8 bases left between them. The germline V gene encodes CDR1 SGHRS and CDR2 YFSETQ.

This sequence joins TRBV6-6 and TRBJ2-7; D possibly corresponds to TRBD2 (5 bases). This CDR3 contains 13 residues. V dropped 8 bases and J dropped 5 bases, with 16 bases sitting between them. The germline gives CDR1 MNHNY, CDR2 SVGAGI (reference sequence). The CDR3 nucleotides are TGTGCCAGCCTGGACCGTCCCGGGGACGAGCAGTACTTC. This translates into CASLDRPGDEQYF.

This chain uses TRBV7-2 with TRBJ2-1; weak D call: TRBD2 (5 bases). The V end was cut by 3 bases, the J end by 14 bases, with 11 bases between. This CDR3 region has 11 residues. Germline CDR1 reads SGHTA; CDR2 reads FQGNSA. CDR3 bases: TGTGCCAGCAGCTTGGGAGCTATAGAGTTCTTC. Translation: CASSLGAIEFF.

This chain joins TRBV10-2 and TRBJ2-3; no reliable D call. The CDR3 covers 13 residues. Germline CDR1 WSHSY, CDR2 SAAADI. V was shortened by 3 bases and J by 4 bases, with 8 bases between the two germline ends. CDR3 sequence: CASSDQEPDTQYF. CDR3 in DNA: TGCGCCAGCAGTGATCAGGAGCCAGATACGCAGTATTTT.

The chain recombines TRBV6-5 with TRBJ1-1; TRBD1 might be the D (6 bases). V lost 4 bases and J lost 0, with 9 bases in between. Germline loops: CDR1 MNHEY, CDR2 SVGAGI. The CDR3 spans 14 residues. The CDR3 here is CASSWTVLNTEAFF. CDR3 nucleotides: TGTGCCAGCAGTTGGACAGTCTTGAACACTGAAGCTTTCTTT.

The chain couples TRBV10-1 to TRBJ2-1; 7 nucleotides line up with TRBD2. V was clipped by 5 bases and J by 6 bases; unmatched bases: 10. CDR1 is WNHNN and CDR2 is SYGVQD in the germline V gene (reference sequence). There are 15 residues in the CDR3. The CDR3 DNA reads as TGCGCCAGCAGTAAGAGGGCCTGGGAGGGCAATGAGCAGTTCTTC. Amino acids: CASSKRAWEGNEQFF.

This clone turned up a few times. This chain joins TRBV6-5 and TRBJ2-5; TRBD1 might be the D (6 bases). Germline loops: CDR1 MNHEY, CDR2 SVGAGI. The CDR3 has 13 amino acids. The V end lost 8 bases, the J end lost 1 base, and 11 bases lay between the germline ends. The CDR3 loop reads CASSGHFQETQYF. The CDR3 DNA is TGTGCCAGCTCGGGACACTTCCAAGAGACCCAGTACTTC.

The gene calls are TRBV2 and TRBJ1-2; D remains ambiguous. The ends were cut back, 6 bases at V and 0 bases at J, with 8 bases in the middle. The CDR3 length is 13 residues. From germline, CDR1 is SNHLY and CDR2 FYNNEI. The CDR3: CASRVQPNYGYTF. CDR3 DNA sequence: TGTGCCAGCAGGGTACAGCCTAACTATGGCTACACCTTC.

The CDR3 nucleotides read TGTGCCAGCAGCGAAACCGTGGGAGATACGCAGTATTTT. As protein: CASSETVGDTQYF. The V call is TRBV11-3, the J call TRBJ2-3; D call uncertain. The CDR3 covers 13 residues. The germline V gene encodes CDR1 SGHNT and CDR2 YENEEA. Trimming removed 5 bases at V and 5 bases at J, with 11 bases between.

The count of this clone is one. The CDR3 region is CALNRGLSTDTQYF. The CDR3 region has the DNA TGTGCCTTAAACCGGGGCCTTAGCACAGATACGCAGTATTTT. The V gene is TRBV30, the J gene TRBJ2-3; D possibly uses TRBD1 or TRBD2 (5 bases each). Germline V gene data show CDR1 as GTSNPN and CDR2 as SVGIG (reference sequence). This CDR3 comprises 14 residues. V lost 7 bases to trimming and J lost 0 bases, with 14 bases between them.

This chain connects TRBV14 to TRBJ1-1, with 9 bases fitting TRBD1. The CDR3 has 16 amino acids. The germline CDR1 and CDR2 sequences are SGHDN and FVKESK. V gave up 4 bases and J gave up 0 bases; unmatched junction bases: 6. CDR3 nucleotides: TGTGCCAGCAGCCGACGGACAGGGGCGTTGAACACTGAAGCTTTCTTT. Its translation is CASSRRTGALNTEAFF.

V usage is TRBV10-1 and J usage is TRBJ1-6; perhaps TRBD1 as D (5 bases). V was pared by 10 bases and J by 9 bases, with 16 bases between. CDR3 length: 13 residues. Germline CDR1 and CDR2: WNHNN and SYGVQD (reference sequence). This CDR3 is CAKRAGGSSPLHF. The CDR3 DNA is TGCGCCAAACGGGCCGGGGGAAGTTCACCCCTCCACTTT.

This clone was recorded once. The chain employs TRBV5-5 and TRBJ1-5; the match to TRBD1 covers 12 bases. J lost 8 bases, V lost 4 bases, and 13 bases had no gene match. Germline loops: CDR1 SGHKS, CDR2 YYEKEE (reference sequence). This CDR3 spans 17 amino acids. The CDR3 region has the DNA TGTGCCAGCAGCCCCCGGGACAGGGGGCGGCTCGGGGAGCCCCAGCATTTT. It encodes CASSPRDRGRLGEPQHF.

This clone appeared once. In DNA, the CDR3 is TGTGCCAGCAGCCCCCCGGGACAGTTCAGCTATGGCTACACCTTC. It encodes CASSPPGQFSYGYTF. This chain links TRBV7-9 with TRBJ1-2; 7 bases map to TRBD1. Trimming removed 5 bases from V and 4 bases from J; junction bases left unmatched: 10. This CDR3 is 15 amino acids long. CDR1 is SEHNR and CDR2 is FQNEAQ in the germline V gene (reference sequence).

The chain is built from TRBV19 and TRBJ1-1; 8 bases match TRBD1. V was pared by 5 bases and J by 1 base, with 9 bases of the junction left unmatched. The CDR3 has 16 amino acids. CDR1 is LNHDA and CDR2 is SQIVND in the germline V gene (reference sequence). In DNA form, the CDR3 reads TGTGCCAGTAGTCCAAACGCCGGGACAGGGAACACTGAAGCTTTCTTT. Translation gives CASSPNAGTGNTEAFF.